The 10 T cell receptor beta chains below all came from one sample that was sequenced in a study of T cell responses to AZD1222 COVID-19 vaccine. The repertoire was sequenced with immunoSEQ multiplex PCR; TCRdb's copy has only in-frame clones and lacks some. The sample consists of under 100,000 clones, around nine tenths of them appearing once. The specimen comprised peripheral blood, sampled on day 0 of AZD1222 vaccination. The receptor source for this set is an adult in good health.

The chain is built from TRBV24-1 and TRBJ2-3; 10 bases map to TRBD2. The CDR3 extends over 14 amino acids. Germline V CDR1 and CDR2: KGHDR, SFDVKD. V shed 4 bases and J 4 bases; nucleotides not matched to a gene: 1. CDR3 nucleotide sequence: TGTGCCACCAGTGAAGCGGGGGGGGCAGATACGCAGTATTTT. Translated, it gives CATSEAGGADTQYF.

V and J are TRBV5-1 and TRBJ1-2, with 7 bases identical to TRBD1. This CDR3 spans 13 amino acids. V trimming: 3 bases; J trimming: 4 bases; junction bases outside the gene matches: 3. Germline V gene data show CDR1 as SGHRS and CDR2 as YFSETQ. CDR3: CASSWDSGYGYTF. Here the CDR3 DNA reads TGCGCCAGCAGCTGGGACAGCGGCTATGGCTACACCTTC.

This chain joins TRBV6-5 and TRBJ1-5; D is ambiguous. The ends were cut back, 4 bases at V and 5 bases at J, with 12 bases in the middle. The CDR3 contains 14 residues. Germline loops: CDR1 MNHEY, CDR2 SVGAGI. CDR3 in amino acids: CASSLAFRDQPQHF. CDR3 nucleotide sequence: TGTGCCAGCAGTTTGGCTTTTCGGGATCAGCCCCAGCATTTT.

The chain carries TRBV2 and TRBJ1-1; 7 bases align to TRBD1. The V segment lost 6 bases and the J segment 1 base; nucleotides outside the gene matches: 8. Germline V CDR1 and CDR2: SNHLY, FYNNEI. The CDR3 consists of 15 residues. CDR3 DNA: TGTGCCAGCAGCCGGGACAGCCTGAAGAACACTGAAGCTTTCTTT. It is translated as CASSRDSLKNTEAFF.

This clone appeared once. The V call is TRBV20-1, the J call TRBJ2-7; the D is unclear. CDR1 is DFQATT and CDR2 is SNEGSKA in the germline V gene (reference sequence). The V end lost 6 bases, the J end lost 3 bases, and 9 bases lay between the germline ends. The CDR3 is 11 amino acids. CDR3: CSARVGYEQYF. The CDR3 DNA follows: TGCAGTGCCCGGGTCGGCTACGAGCAGTACTTC.

The rearrangement uses TRBV2 and TRBJ2-2; no definite D call. This CDR3 has 12 amino acids. Germline CDR1 and CDR2: SNHLY and FYNNEI. The germline V and J ends were trimmed by 7 bases and 4 bases, with 7 bases remaining between them. The CDR3 reads CASTLGTGELFF. CDR3 sequence (DNA): TGTGCCAGCACCCTGGGCACCGGGGAGCTGTTTTTT.

The rearrangement uses TRBV6-2 or TRBV6-3 and TRBJ2-1; D is unclear. V lost 4 bases, J lost 10 bases, and 11 bases lay in between. The V gene's germline CDR1 is MNHEY and CDR2 SVGEGT. CDR3 length: 12 amino acids. The CDR3 nucleotides are TGTGCCAGCAGTTCTACGTTCCAGGAGCAGTTCTTC. It specifies CASSSTFQEQFF.

The chain links TRBV30 to TRBJ1-1; D unresolved. Trimming shortened V by 1 base and J by 3 bases, and 12 bases separated the two germline ends. This CDR3 is 14 amino acids long. Germline loops: CDR1 GTSNPN, CDR2 SVGIG (reference sequence). This CDR3 reads CAWSGPPRDTEAFF. For the CDR3, the DNA is TGTGCCTGGAGTGGGCCCCCACGGGACACTGAAGCTTTCTTT.

The J gene is TRBJ1-5, the V gene TRBV2, with D maybe TRBD1 (5 bases). Deletions cut 6 bases from V and 4 bases from J, with 7 bases between. Germline V gives CDR1 SNHLY, CDR2 FYNNEI. There are 12 residues in the CDR3. The chain's CDR3 is CASRGENQPQHF. DNA of the CDR3: TGTGCCAGCAGGGGGGAGAATCAGCCCCAGCATTTT.

The rearrangement links TRBV19 to TRBJ2-7; 8 positions match TRBD1. CDR3 size: 15 residues. Germline V gene data show CDR1 as LNHDA and CDR2 as SQIVND (reference sequence). The V segment lost 6 bases and the J segment 6 bases; nucleotides outside the gene matches: 13. The CDR3 DNA is TGTGCCAGTAGCCCGGCGGGTGTCAGGGGGCGCGAGCAGTACTTC. This encodes CASSPAGVRGREQYF.